The clone carrying this TCR beta chain was detected a few times. The antigen remains undetermined. The sample comes from a study of cytomegalovirus exposure and HLA in healthy donors. For the study at large: The early release's HLA-typed donors yielded some 85 million unique TCRs.

The PCR used 60 Vbeta and 13 Jbeta primers. Using immunoSEQ multiplex PCR, the repertoire was profiled, and TCRdb retains in-frame clones only, with some absent. The sample includes around 80,000 clones, 62% of them seen just once. The CDR3 is 15 residues long. Germline CDR1 and CDR2: MNHEY and SVGAGI. The V and J ends lost 7 bases and 4 bases, in that order; junction bases with no gene match: 9. Study results and limitations: Fewer N-insertions (relative to the approximately 700-donor mean) were reportedly seen in an Asian-associated ancestry cluster in a later analysis. 87-base-pair reads could not separate some V segments, including TRBV6-2 and TRBV6-3.

This clonotype was obtained from a male donor in good health and CMV-seropositive. V and J are TRBV6-5 and TRBJ2-3; 9 bases align to TRBD1. The specimen sequenced was PBMCs. The CDR3 protein is CASTTRGTGSDTQYF. Written as DNA, the CDR3 is TGTGCCAGCACCACCCGGGGGACAGGGTCAGATACGCAGTATTTT.